These 21 T cell receptor beta chains came from one sample sequenced in a study of T-cell reconstitution after alpha-beta-depleted transplantation in children. A library of TCRbeta sequences, prepared with unique molecular identifiers, was generated. TCRdb re-called the PCR reads with MiXCR, one entry per CDR3 protein. The sample lists about 580,000 distinct CDR3 sequences, about 23% occurring once. Sequenced material: PBMCs, mostly from graft donor cells, taken 360 days after TCRalphabeta/CD19-depleted stem cell transplant. All receptors derive from a boy younger than two who had a stem cell transplant for acute myeloid leukemia, so the T cells may come from the graft donor.

This clonotype has a count of ten or more. V usage is TRBV12-3 or TRBV12-4 and J usage is TRBJ2-7; 7 nucleotides align to TRBD2. V shed 8 bases, J shed 4 bases, and the junction held 11 bases outside the gene matches. The CDR3 covers 14 residues. In nucleotides, the CDR3 is TGTGCCAGCGGAAGCGGGGCGTCAGGATACGAGCAGTACTTC. Its translation: CASGSGASGYEQYF.

The chain uses TRBV4-3 and TRBJ2-2; D call uncertain. CDR3 length: 15 residues. Germline lookup yields CDR1 LGHNA and CDR2 YSLEER. The V gene lost 0 bases and the J gene lost 4 bases, with 9 bases spanning the gap. The CDR3 DNA follows: TGCGCCAGCAGCCAAGATCGGACCGGCACCGGGGAGCTGTTTTTT. It translates to CASSQDRTGTGELFF.

Ten or more counts support this clonotype. The chain joins TRBV5-1 to TRBJ1-1; D is possibly TRBD1 (6 bases). The V gene lost 2 bases and the J gene lost 1 base, with 12 bases spanning the gap. Germline loops: CDR1 SGHRS, CDR2 YFSETQ. The CDR3 has 15 amino acids. The CDR3 is CASSFGGGQNTEAFF. For the CDR3, the DNA is TGCGCCAGCAGCTTCGGGGGCGGACAGAACACTGAAGCTTTCTTT.

V and J are TRBV28 and TRBJ2-7; 8 nucleotides align to TRBD2. This CDR3 is built from 11 residues. V was clipped by 8 bases and J by 7 bases; unmatched bases: 4. Germline V gene data show CDR1 as MDHEN and CDR2 as SYDVKM. CDR3 coding DNA: TGTGCCAGCTACGGGGGGGGTGAGCAGTACTTC. It encodes CASYGGGEQYF.

This clonotype has a handful of counts. The chain has TRBV12-3 or TRBV12-4 and TRBJ1-4; 11 bases align to TRBD1. The CDR3 has 17 amino acids. V dropped 5 bases and J dropped 10; count of bases not matched to a gene: 15. DNA of the CDR3: TGTGCCAGCAGTCTGGACAGGGGGCGAGATAGATGGGGAAAACTGTTTTTT. Protein product: CASSLDRGRDRWGKLFF.

At least ten counts were recorded for this clonotype. This sequence joins TRBV20-1 and TRBJ1-5, with 9 bases aligning to TRBD1. CDR3 size: 17 residues. With V trimmed by 3 bases and J by 0 bases, 9 bases remained unmatched. The germline V gene encodes CDR1 DFQATT and CDR2 SNEGSKA (reference sequence). The CDR3 loop reads CSARDRQGGYSNQPQHF. The DNA of the CDR3 is TGCAGTGCTAGGGATAGACAGGGGGGGTATAGCAATCAGCCCCAGCATTTT.

This clonotype was detected once. The chain links TRBV15 to TRBJ2-7; D gene unclear. The CDR3 totals 13 residues. Germline values: CDR1 LNHNV, CDR2 YYDKDF (reference sequence). V was shortened by 0 bases and J by 6 bases, with 9 bases between the two germline ends. The CDR3 sequence: CATSRDLSSEQYV. The CDR3 bases are TGTGCCACCAGCAGAGATTTGTCTAGCGAGCAGTACGTC.

This clonotype was seen a few times. This rearrangement joins TRBV11-1 to TRBJ2-7; D assignment may be TRBD1 or TRBD2 (5 bases each). The CDR3 runs to 18 residues. V lost 5 bases and J 6 bases, leaving 29 bases between the germline ends. The germline V gene has CDR1 SGHAT and CDR2 FQDESV (reference sequence). This CDR3 is CASSLTLTRDDHRPEQYV. In DNA form, the CDR3 reads TGTGCCAGCAGCCTCACACTAACCCGGGACGACCACCGCCCCGAGCAGTACGTC.

This clonotype has at least ten counts. This chain joins TRBV9 and TRBJ2-7, with 9 nucleotides matching TRBD2. CDR1 and CDR2 (germline): SGDLS, YYNGEE. CDR3 size: 15 residues. J was trimmed by 4 bases and V by 5 bases; bases with no gene match: 10. CDR3 amino acids: CASSLGLAGSYEQYF. DNA of the CDR3: TGTGCCAGCAGTTTAGGGCTAGCGGGATCTTACGAGCAGTACTTC. Variable domain in full (rest from reference TRBV9 and TRBJ2-7): DSGVTQTPKHLITATGQRVTLRCSPRSGDLSVYWYQQSLDQGLQFLIQYYNGEERAKGNILERFSAQQFPDLHSELNLSSLELGDSALYFCASSLGLAGSYEQYFGPGTRLTVT.

This clonotype was observed a handful of times. The chain carries TRBV20-1 and TRBJ2-7; TRBD1 matches at 8 bases. Trimming cost V 3 bases and J 4 bases; bases outside gene matches: 11. The CDR3 is 15 amino acids. CDR1 is DFQATT, CDR2 SNEGSKA, per germline (reference sequence). Here the CDR3 reads CSASLLGQVLYEQYF. The CDR3, as DNA: TGCAGTGCTAGCCTGCTGGGACAGGTTTTATACGAGCAGTACTTC.

Many counts were recorded for this clonotype. V gene TRBV12-3 or TRBV12-4 combines with J gene TRBJ1-5; possibly TRBD1 for D (6 bases). Trimming removed 8 bases from V and 5 bases from J, with 13 bases in between. The CDR3 totals 13 residues. Written as DNA, the CDR3 is TGTGCCAGCGCCGGACAGCGGGATCAGCCCCAGCATTTT. Protein: CASAGQRDQPQHF.

This clonotype came up a few times. The chain couples TRBV7-2 to TRBJ2-5, with TRBD2 matching 7 bases. Germline V gene data show CDR1 as SGHTA and CDR2 as FQGNSA. The CDR3 extends over 15 amino acids. The ends lost 1 base at V and 6 bases at J; junction bases unmatched: 8. As DNA, the CDR3 is TGTGCCAGCAGCTTAGATGCGGGGGAACGGCAGACCCAGTACTTC. Amino acid sequence: CASSLDAGERQTQYF.

This clonotype showed up many times. This chain uses TRBV12-3 or TRBV12-4 with TRBJ2-5; tentatively, D is TRBD2 (5 bases). Trimming cost V 4 bases and J 5 bases, with 8 bases left between them. The CDR3 contains 12 residues. The CDR3 protein is CASSSGSETQYF. The CDR3 region has the DNA TGTGCCAGCAGTTCGGGGAGCGAGACCCAGTACTTC.

This clonotype has a count of ten or more. This sequence joins TRBV7-2 and TRBJ2-2, with 15 nucleotides matching TRBD2. V lost 4 bases, J lost 0 bases, and 12 bases stayed unmatched. This CDR3 has 21 amino acids. The germline gives CDR1 SGHTA, CDR2 FQGNSA. DNA for the CDR3: TGTGCCAGCAGCTCCATTAGCTGGGGACTAGCGGGGGGTTCGAACACCGGGGAGCTGTTTTTT. The encoded protein is CASSSISWGLAGGSNTGELFF.

The rearrangement links TRBV7-9 to TRBJ2-7, with 9 bases identical to TRBD1. This CDR3 is 14 amino acids long. Losses at the gene ends were 4 bases for V and 6 bases for J; bases not matched to a gene: 7. In germline, CDR1 is SEHNR, CDR2 FQNEAQ (reference sequence). The chain's CDR3 is CASSSDRGLVEQYF. The CDR3 coding sequence is TGTGCCAGCAGCTCGGACAGGGGCCTTGTCGAGCAGTACTTC.

This rearrangement joins TRBV12-3 or TRBV12-4 to TRBJ1-3; D remains unclear. The CDR3 spans 14 residues. V was trimmed by 5 bases and J by 0 bases, leaving 8 bases between them. CDR3 DNA sequence: TGTGCCAGCAGTCCCCTATTCTCTGGAAACACCATATATTTT. Protein: CASSPLFSGNTIYF.

This clonotype was seen at least ten times. V and J are TRBV5-1 and TRBJ2-7; maybe TRBD1 (5 bases). The germline V and J ends were trimmed by 0 bases and 1 base, with 11 bases remaining between them. Germline V CDR1 and CDR2: SGHRS, YFSETQ. CDR3 length equals 15 residues. The CDR3 loop is CASSLAPQGSYEQYF. CDR3 DNA sequence: TGCGCCAGCAGCTTGGCCCCCCAGGGATCCTACGAGCAGTACTTC.

This clonotype was recorded many times. DNA for the CDR3: TGCAGTGCTAGAGACCCCGGGGCCACAGATACGCAGTATTTT. Protein sequence: CSARDPGATDTQYF. The chain has TRBV20-1 and TRBJ2-3; either TRBD1 or TRBD2 may supply D (5 bases each). Germline lookup yields CDR1 DFQATT and CDR2 SNEGSKA (reference sequence). V was cut by 0 bases and J by 2 bases, with 9 bases left in between. The CDR3 contains 14 residues.

This clonotype was seen many times. J is TRBJ2-1 and V is TRBV15, with TRBD2 as a possible D gene (5 bases). The germline V gene has CDR1 LNHNV and CDR2 YYDKDF (reference sequence). Trimming stripped 3 bases from V and 8 bases from J, with 14 bases between. The CDR3 runs 14 residues. DNA for the CDR3: TGTGCCACCAGCAGTTTGCCCGCCGGGGATGAGCAGTTCTTC. Its translation is CATSSLPAGDEQFF. Variable domain in full (rest from reference TRBV15 and TRBJ2-1): DAMVIQNPRYQVTQFGKPVTLSCSQTLNHNVMYWYQQKSSQAPKLLFHYYDKDFNNEADTPDNFQSRRPNTSFCFLDIRSPGLGDTAMYLCATSSLPAGDEQFFGPGTRLTVL.

This clonotype was seen ten or more times. The V call is TRBV4-2, the J call TRBJ2-5, with D possibly TRBD2 on 5 matching bases. Germline V gene data show CDR1 as LGHNA and CDR2 as YNFKEQ. V was clipped by 0 bases and J by 2 bases, with 13 bases between them. The CDR3 is made up of 16 amino acids. The DNA of the CDR3 is TGTGCCAGCAGCCAAGACTTTCAAGGAGGACAAGAGACCCAGTACTTC. Protein: CASSQDFQGGQETQYF.

Only a few counts were recorded for this clonotype. The gene calls are TRBV12-3 or TRBV12-4 and TRBJ2-2; a possible D gene is TRBD1 (7 bases). This CDR3 spans 17 amino acids. V was trimmed by 5 bases and J by 4 bases, leaving 20 bases between them. CDR3: CASSLGGTVRVTGELFF. CDR3 DNA: TGTGCCAGCAGTCTAGGGGGGACAGTAAGGGTCACCGGGGAGCTGTTTTTT.